The 23 T cell receptor beta chains below come from one sample, sequenced in a study of CD8 T cells in ankylosing spondylitis. TCRdb itself ran the 5' RACE reads through MiXCR, one entry per CDR3 protein. Found here are under 300,000 distinct CDR3 sequences, 8.6% of them singletons; the top ten hold approximately 7%. The sample comprised blood, either unsorted or a sorted T cell fraction (not recorded which). All receptors come from a male donor with ankylosing spondylitis or in good health (not recorded which).

This clonotype has at least ten counts. The rearrangement links TRBV29-1 to TRBJ2-2; TRBD2 agrees at 12 bases. V dropped 3 bases and J dropped 8; count of bases not matched to a gene: 10. The CDR3 spans 16 residues. Germline CDR1 reads SQVTM; CDR2 reads ANQGSEA. The CDR3 region is CSVDSPGLAGLGELFF. DNA of the CDR3: TGCAGCGTTGATTCTCCGGGACTAGCGGGCCTAGGGGAGCTGTTTTTT.

Many counts were recorded for this clonotype. V usage is TRBV7-2 and J usage is TRBJ1-5; TRBD1 is a possible D gene (6 bases). CDR3 length equals 18 residues. V lost 0 bases to trimming and J lost 5 bases, with 20 bases between them. CDR1 and CDR2 (germline): SGHTA, FQGNSA. DNA for the CDR3: TGTGCCAGCAGCTTAGCGCCGTGGCTGGGGGCATCTTATCAGCCCCAGCATTTT. This translates into CASSLAPWLGASYQPQHF.

This clonotype was seen at least ten times. V gene TRBV10-3 combines with J gene TRBJ1-1; maybe TRBD1 (5 bases). This CDR3 has 15 residues. Germline values: CDR1 ENHRY, CDR2 SYGVKD. The V gene lost 7 bases and the J gene lost 2 bases, with 17 bases spanning the gap. The CDR3 spells CAIMGGTGLNTEAFF. CDR3 coding DNA: TGTGCCATCATGGGCGGGACGGGGTTAAACACTGAAGCTTTCTTT.

The chain uses TRBV7-2 and TRBJ2-2; 9 nucleotides line up with TRBD2. The CDR3 runs to 16 residues. Germline CDR1 reads SGHTA; CDR2 reads FQGNSA. V was pared by 0 bases and J by 7 bases, with 6 bases of the junction left unmatched. The CDR3 is CASSLAAGGPGGELFF. The CDR3 DNA reads TGTGCCAGCAGCTTAGCTGCGGGAGGGCCGGGCGGGGAGCTGTTTTTT.

In its sample, this clonotype was seen many times. The chain recombines TRBV20-1 with TRBJ2-7; a possible D gene is TRBD2 (7 bases). CDR1 and CDR2 from the germline V gene are DFQATT and SNEGSKA (reference sequence). V lost 3 bases to trimming and J lost 1 base, with 10 bases between them. The CDR3 sequence is 13 residues long. DNA of the CDR3: TGCAGTGCTAGTCGGGGGGCGTCCTACGAGCAGTACTTC. It codes for CSASRGASYEQYF.

This clonotype was seen many times. The genes are TRBV20-1 and TRBJ1-1, with a possible D match to TRBD1 (5 bases). V was clipped by 0 bases and J by 3 bases, with 8 bases between them. The germline CDR1 and CDR2 sequences are DFQATT and SNEGSKA (reference sequence). The CDR3 runs to 13 residues. Here the CDR3 reads CSAREGGYTEAFF. CDR3 in DNA: TGCAGTGCTAGAGAGGGGGGATACACTGAAGCTTTCTTT.

This clonotype was recorded many times. This chain joins TRBV20-1 and TRBJ2-7; D perhaps matches TRBD2 (6 bases). Trimming removed 4 bases at V and 1 base at J, with 8 bases between. This CDR3 is built from 12 residues. Looked up from germline, CDR1 is DFQATT and CDR2 is SNEGSKA (reference sequence). The CDR3 sequence is CSATGRSYEQYF. The DNA of the CDR3 is TGCAGTGCTACCGGGAGATCCTACGAGCAGTACTTC.

As concerns this clonotype: The germline gene is not matched at one end of the junction; a read error may be the cause. The V and J genes are TRBV3-1 and TRBJ1-1; 9 positions match TRBD1. This CDR3 has 18 amino acids. Germline V gene sequence: CDR1 LGHDT, CDR2 YNNKEL (reference sequence). The CDR3 DNA sequence: TGTGCCTGCAGCCGAGGACAGGGGTGGAGGGGGATGAACACTGAAGCTTTCTTT. Protein product: CACSRGQGWRGMNTEAFF.

This clonotype was seen many times. The chain joins TRBV27 to TRBJ2-1; 8 nucleotides line up with TRBD2. Germline values: CDR1 MNHEY, CDR2 SMNVEV (reference sequence). V was clipped by 2 bases and J by 8 bases; unmatched bases: 5. The CDR3 is 14 residues long. The CDR3 DNA sequence: TGTGCCAGCAGTTTAGCGGGACTAGGACATGAGCAGTTCTTC. Its protein product is CASSLAGLGHEQFF.

This clonotype was seen repeatedly, ten times or more. The V call is TRBV5-1, the J call TRBJ2-1; D is possibly TRBD2 (5 bases). The germline gives CDR1 SGHRS, CDR2 YFSETQ. The CDR3 runs to 15 residues. Trimming took off 0 bases at V and 6 bases at J, with 13 bases between the two ends. The CDR3 DNA follows: TGCGCCAGCAGCTTGGCCGGGGAGAGGGCCAATGAGCAGTTCTTC. As protein: CASSLAGERANEQFF.

About this clonotype: Given a much more abundant clone one base away, this may be a read error. In DNA form, the CDR3 reads TGTGCCAGCAGCCCGACGGGAGAAAACGAGCAGTACTTC. Its protein is CASSPTGENEQYF. The V call is TRBV4-2, the J call TRBJ2-7; a possible D gene is TRBD2 (6 bases). Germline-derived CDR1 and CDR2 are LGHNA and YNFKEQ. The CDR3 loop spans 13 amino acids. V was shortened by 4 bases and J by 5 bases, with 12 bases between the two germline ends.

V and J are TRBV4-3 and TRBJ2-1; weak D call: TRBD2 (5 bases). V lost 0 bases, J lost 12 bases, and 15 bases lay in between. The CDR3 contains 14 residues. Per germline, CDR1 LGHNA and CDR2 YSLEER. CDR3 bases: TGCGCCAGCAGCCAAGATTGGGATAGCGCCCTGCAGTTCTTC. It is translated as CASSQDWDSALQFF.

In this sample, this clonotype turned up many times. The chain uses TRBV5-1 and TRBJ1-2; D gene ambiguous. The ends were cut back, 1 base at V and 6 bases at J, with 22 bases in the middle. Germline-derived CDR1 and CDR2 are SGHRS and YFSETQ. The CDR3 extends over 17 amino acids. The CDR3 is CASSLKTRDHHFHGYTF. The DNA of the CDR3 is TGCGCCAGCAGCTTGAAAACCCGGGATCACCATTTCCATGGCTACACCTTC.

This clonotype was detected a few times. This chain joins TRBV20-1 and TRBJ1-5, with a possible D match to TRBD1 (5 bases). This CDR3 contains 16 residues. V was pared by 3 bases and J by 0 bases, with 15 bases between. Looked up from germline, CDR1 is DFQATT and CDR2 is SNEGSKA (reference sequence). The CDR3 reads CSASGDSVYSNQPQHF. The CDR3 region has the DNA TGCAGTGCTAGTGGTGACAGCGTATATAGCAATCAGCCCCAGCATTTT.

The V gene is TRBV4-3, the J gene TRBJ1-1; a possible D gene is TRBD1 (5 bases). This CDR3 has 15 amino acids. With 0 bases removed from V and 5 bases from J, the gap between germline ends came to 13 bases. Germline assignment: CDR1 LGHNA and CDR2 YSLEER. This chain's CDR3 is CASSQDRQGETEAFF. The CDR3 DNA reads TGCGCCAGCAGCCAAGATCGCCAGGGAGAAACTGAAGCTTTCTTT.

This clonotype was seen at least ten times. This chain joins TRBV24-1 and TRBJ2-3; 7 nucleotides align to TRBD1. Germline-derived CDR1 and CDR2 are KGHDR and SFDVKD. The CDR3 is 16 amino acids. V shed 6 bases, J shed 2 bases, and the junction held 10 bases outside the gene matches. CDR3 nucleotide sequence: TGTGCCACCAGTAGTGGGACAGCTACCTTCACAGATACGCAGTATTTT. It codes for CATSSGTATFTDTQYF.

Many counts were recorded for this clonotype. The chain uses TRBV11-2 and TRBJ1-2; D might be TRBD1 (6 bases). CDR3 size: 15 residues. V gave up 0 bases and J gave up 8 bases, with 16 bases separating them. CDR1 SGHAT and CDR2 FQNNGV come from the germline V gene. The CDR3 loop reads CASSLDGGGLHGYTF. CDR3 nucleotide sequence: TGTGCCAGCAGCTTAGATGGGGGGGGCCTACACGGCTACACCTTC.

The J gene is TRBJ2-2, the V gene TRBV5-1; possibly TRBD2 for D (6 bases). The V gene's germline CDR1 is SGHRS and CDR2 YFSETQ. The germline V and J ends were trimmed by 3 bases and 0 bases, with 12 bases remaining between them. The CDR3 contains 16 residues. The CDR3 loop is CASSWATSANTGELFF. DNA of the CDR3: TGCGCCAGCAGCTGGGCGACTAGTGCGAACACCGGGGAGCTGTTTTTT. Using reference TRBV5-1 and TRBJ2-2 for the parts outside the CDR3, the full variable domain is KAGVTQTPRYLIKTRGQQVTLSCSPISGHRSVSWYQQTPGQGLQFLFEYFSETQRNKGNFPGRFSGRQFSNSRSEMNVSTLELGDSALYLCASSWATSANTGELFFGEGSRLTVL.

This clonotype was counted many times. The V and J genes are TRBV20-1 and TRBJ2-7; D gene uncertain. V lost 1 base, J lost 7 bases, and 11 bases lay in between. CDR3 length: 12 residues. In germline, CDR1 is DFQATT, CDR2 SNEGSKA (reference sequence). The CDR3 region is CSARGPLGEQYF. The CDR3 DNA reads as TGCAGTGCTAGAGGACCCTTAGGGGAGCAGTACTTC.

In regard to this clonotype: This may be a read error, as it is one base from a much larger clone. The chain employs TRBV20-1 and TRBJ2-1; TRBD2 matches 10 bases. This CDR3 contains 15 residues. Looked up from germline, CDR1 is DFQATT and CDR2 is SNEGSKA (reference sequence). V shed 3 bases and J 6 bases; nucleotides not matched to a gene: 8. CDR3 DNA sequence: TGCAGTGCTAGCCCACTAGCGGGGATATTCAATGAGCAGTTCTTC. Translated: CSASPLAGIFNEQFF.

This clonotype showed up many times. The chain uses TRBV6-1 and TRBJ2-1; the D is unclear. This CDR3 spans 14 amino acids. V shed 6 bases and J shed 6 bases, with 15 bases lying between them. The germline V gene has CDR1 MNHNS and CDR2 SASEGT. CDR3 amino acids: CASSTGGPGNEQFF. DNA of the CDR3: TGTGCCAGCAGCACCGGCGGACCCGGCAATGAGCAGTTCTTC.

This clonotype was found many times. The rearrangement joins TRBV12-3 or TRBV12-4 to TRBJ2-2; D remains unclear. CDR3 length: 13 amino acids. V was shortened by 3 bases and J by 3 bases, with 5 bases between the two germline ends. Here the CDR3 reads CASSLGYTGELFF. The CDR3 nucleotides read TGTGCCAGCAGTTTGGGCTACACCGGGGAGCTGTTTTTT.

The V gene is TRBV29-1, the J gene TRBJ2-3; D remains unclear. CDR1 is SQVTM and CDR2 is ANQGSEA in the germline V gene. V shed 6 bases and J shed 5 bases, with 12 bases lying between them. The CDR3 is made up of 12 amino acids. CDR3: CSVRVVGDTQYF. CDR3 DNA: TGCAGCGTCCGGGTAGTAGGAGATACGCAGTATTTT.